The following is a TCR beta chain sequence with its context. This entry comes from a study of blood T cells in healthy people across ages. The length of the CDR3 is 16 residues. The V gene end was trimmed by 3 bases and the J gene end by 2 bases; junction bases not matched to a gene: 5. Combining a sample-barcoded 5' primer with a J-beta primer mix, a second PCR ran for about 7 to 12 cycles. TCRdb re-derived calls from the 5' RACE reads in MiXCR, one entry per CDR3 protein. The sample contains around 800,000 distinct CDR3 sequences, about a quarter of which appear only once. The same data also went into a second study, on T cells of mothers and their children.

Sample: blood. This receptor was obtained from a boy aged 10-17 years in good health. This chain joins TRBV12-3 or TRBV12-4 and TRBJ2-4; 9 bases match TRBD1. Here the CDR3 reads CASSFLQGASKNIQYF. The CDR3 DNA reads TGTGCCAGCAGTTTCCTACAGGGGGCTTCCAAAAACATTCAGTACTTC.